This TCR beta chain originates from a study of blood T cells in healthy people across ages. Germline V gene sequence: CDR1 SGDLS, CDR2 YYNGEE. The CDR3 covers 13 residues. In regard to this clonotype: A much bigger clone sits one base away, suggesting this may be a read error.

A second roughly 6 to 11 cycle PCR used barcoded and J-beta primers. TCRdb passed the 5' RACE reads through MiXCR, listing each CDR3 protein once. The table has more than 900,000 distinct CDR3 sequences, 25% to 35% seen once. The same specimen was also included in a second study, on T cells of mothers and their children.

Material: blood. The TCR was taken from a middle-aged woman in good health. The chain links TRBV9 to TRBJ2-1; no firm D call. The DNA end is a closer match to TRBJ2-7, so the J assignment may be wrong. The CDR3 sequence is CASSVEVYNEQYF. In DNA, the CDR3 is TGTGCCAGCAGCGTAGAGGTCTACAATGAGCAGTACTTC.